The source of this T cell receptor (beta chain) is a study of tumor-infiltrating lymphocytes in primary liver carcinoma. Study at large: Productive TCRbeta reads per sample were roughly 3.5 to 7.13 million, not differing by tissue.

In addition to blood RNA drawn from unsorted whole blood, germline DNA was extracted. Patients showed chronic HBV infection and an absence of prior treatment. Comments on this clonotype: No antigen is known for it.

Study results and limitations: Blood had a significantly lower top-250-clone fraction than tumors did (p = 0.039).

Total RNA (roughly 540 ng) served as template for TCR beta cDNA synthesis primed by a constant-region primer. Generation of the TCR beta libraries relied on three nested multiplex PCR rounds using slightly modified ARM-PCR. Two initial PCR rounds of around 10 cycles each paired TRBV1-TRBV30 forward primers with a C-beta reverse primer. MiXCR, applied by TCRdb to the multiplex PCR reads, yields one record per CDR3 protein. Counted here are 190,000 or so distinct CDR3 sequences, around three fifths occurring once; the ten biggest clones make up approximately 6.5%. The CDR3 runs 14 residues. CDR1 MNHNS and CDR2 SASEGT come from the germline V gene. V shed 3 bases and J shed 4 bases, with 7 bases lying between them.

Input material: peripheral blood. This TCR came from an older woman with primary liver carcinoma and hepatitis B virus infection. The rearrangement joins TRBV6-1 to TRBJ2-6, with a tentative D call TRBD1 (6 bases). Written as DNA, the CDR3 is TGTGCCAGCAGTGACGGACAGGGGGCCAACGTCCTGACTTTC. Protein sequence: CASSDGQGANVLTF.